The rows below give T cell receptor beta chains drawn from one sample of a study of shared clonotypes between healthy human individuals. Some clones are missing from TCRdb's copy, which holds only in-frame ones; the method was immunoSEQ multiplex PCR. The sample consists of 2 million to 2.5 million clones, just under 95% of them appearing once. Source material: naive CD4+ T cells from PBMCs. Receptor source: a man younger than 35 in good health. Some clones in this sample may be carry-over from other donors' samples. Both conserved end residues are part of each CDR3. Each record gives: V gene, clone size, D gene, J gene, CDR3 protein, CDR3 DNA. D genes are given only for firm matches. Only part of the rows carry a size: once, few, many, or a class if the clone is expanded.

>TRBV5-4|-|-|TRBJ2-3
CASSPARGAGTDTQYF
TGTGCCAGCAGCCCCGCAAGGGGGGCGGGCACAGATACGCAGTATTTT
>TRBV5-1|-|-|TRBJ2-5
CASSLEFAGPQETQYF
TGCGCCAGCAGCTTGGAATTCGCGGGACCGCAAGAGACCCAGTACTTC
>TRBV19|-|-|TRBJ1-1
CASTLIGAGVTEAFF
TGTGCCAGTACGCTTATCGGGGCCGGGGTGACTGAAGCTTTCTTT
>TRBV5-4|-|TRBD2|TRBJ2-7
CASSRGGLAGSKNEQYF
TGTGCCAGCAGCCGCGGCGGGCTAGCGGGAAGCAAAAACGAGCAGTACTTC
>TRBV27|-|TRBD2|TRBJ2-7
CASSLRGRTSGSPEQYF
TGTGCCAGCAGTTTAAGGGGACGGACTAGCGGGAGTCCCGAGCAGTACTTC
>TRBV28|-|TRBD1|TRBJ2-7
CASSERQGAQAF
TGTGCCAGCAGTGAAAGACAGGGGGCGCAGGCCTTC
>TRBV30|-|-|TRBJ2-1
CAWGRPGAHYNEQFF
TGTGCCTGGGGACGCCCGGGGGCCCATTACAATGAGCAGTTCTTC
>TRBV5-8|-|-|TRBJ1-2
CASSLNPENYGYTF
TGTGCCAGCAGCTTGAATCCGGAAAACTATGGCTACACCTTC
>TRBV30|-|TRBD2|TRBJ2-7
CAWSDGGAREQYF
TGTGCCTGGAGCGACGGGGGGGCGCGGGAGCAGTACTTC
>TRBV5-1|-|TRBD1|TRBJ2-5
CASSHGQGSRETQYF
TGCGCCAGCAGCCACGGACAGGGTTCTAGGGAGACCCAGTACTTC
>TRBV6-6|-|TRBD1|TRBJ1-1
CASSSDRGRTEAFF
TGTGCCAGCAGCTCTGACAGGGGGAGGACTGAAGCTTTCTTT
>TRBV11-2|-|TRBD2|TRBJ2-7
CASSPGLLDYEQYF
TGTGCCAGCAGCCCGGGACTACTAGACTACGAGCAGTACTTC
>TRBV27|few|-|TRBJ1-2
CASSPGDRYGYTF
TGTGCCAGCAGTCCGGGTGACCGCTATGGCTACACCTTC
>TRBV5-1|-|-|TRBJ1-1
CASSLRGANTEAFF
TGCGCCAGCAGCCTGAGGGGGGCGAACACTGAAGCTTTCTTT
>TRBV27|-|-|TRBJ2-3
CASSFIPGTRRGDTQYF
TGTGCCAGCAGTTTTATCCCCGGGACCCGAAGAGGAGATACGCAGTATTTT
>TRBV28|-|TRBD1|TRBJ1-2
CASSSGTAGGYGYTF
TGTGCCAGCAGTAGCGGGACAGCAGGGGGCTATGGCTACACCTTC
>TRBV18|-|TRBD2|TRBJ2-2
CASSPAGGPDTGELFF
TGTGCCAGCTCACCAGCGGGAGGGCCGGACACCGGGGAGCTGTTTTTT
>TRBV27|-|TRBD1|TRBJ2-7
CASRDRGYEQYF
TGTGCCAGTCGGGACAGGGGATACGAGCAGTACTTC
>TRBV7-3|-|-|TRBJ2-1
CASSPDPSYNEQFF
TGTGCCAGCAGCCCGGATCCCTCCTACAATGAGCAGTTCTTC
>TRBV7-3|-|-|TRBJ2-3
CASSSQTSDTQYF
TGTGCCAGCAGCTCCCAGACCTCAGATACGCAGTATTTT
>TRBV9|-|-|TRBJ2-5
CASSVAWGSSETQYF
TGTGCCAGCAGCGTAGCGTGGGGGAGCTCAGAGACCCAGTACTTC
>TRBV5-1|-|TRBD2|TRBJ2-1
CASSYTSGSYNEQFF
TGCGCCAGCAGCTACACTAGCGGGAGCTACAATGAGCAGTTCTTC
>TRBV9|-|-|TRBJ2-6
CASSVSRAPGSGANVLTF
TGTGCCAGCAGCGTATCCAGGGCCCCCGGCTCCGGGGCCAACGTCCTGACTTTC
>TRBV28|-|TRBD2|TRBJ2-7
CASSYGRQGPYEQYF
TGTGCCAGCAGTTACGGGAGGCAGGGCCCCTACGAGCAGTACTTC
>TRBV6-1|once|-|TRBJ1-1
CASSEARGVWTEAFF
TGTGCCAGCAGTGAAGCGCGTGGAGTTTGGACTGAAGCTTTCTTT
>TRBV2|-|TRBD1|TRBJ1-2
CASSLTQTGVLYGYTF
TGTGCCAGCAGCCTAACCCAGACAGGGGTTCTCTATGGCTACACCTTC
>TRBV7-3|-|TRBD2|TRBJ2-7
CASSRLADPSYEQYF
TGTGCCAGCAGCCGACTAGCGGATCCCTCCTACGAGCAGTACTTC
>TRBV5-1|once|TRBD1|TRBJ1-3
CASSETGAVSGNTIYF
TGCGCCAGCAGTGAGACAGGGGCCGTCTCTGGAAACACCATATATTTT
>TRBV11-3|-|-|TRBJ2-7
CASSRAGYTYEQYF
TGTGCCAGCAGCCGGGCCGGATATACCTACGAGCAGTACTTC
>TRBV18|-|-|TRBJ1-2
CASSPNRGQNYGYTF
TGTGCCAGCTCACCAAACCGGGGGCAGAACTATGGCTACACCTTC
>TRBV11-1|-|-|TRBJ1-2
CASSPGSYGYTF
TGTGCCAGCAGCCCGGGATCCTATGGCTACACCTTC
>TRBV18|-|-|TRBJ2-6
CASSSSSGANVLTF
TGTGCCAGCTCGTCCTCCTCTGGGGCCAACGTCCTGACTTTC
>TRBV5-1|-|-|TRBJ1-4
CASSFSGADEKLFF
TGCGCCAGCAGCTTTTCGGGGGCGGACGAAAAACTGTTTTTT
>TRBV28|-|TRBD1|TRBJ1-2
CASRLDRGSYGYTF
TGTGCCAGCAGACTAGACAGGGGTTCCTATGGCTACACCTTC
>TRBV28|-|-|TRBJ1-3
CASSLGGGGNTIYF
TGTGCCAGCAGTTTAGGGGGGGGAGGAAACACCATATATTTT
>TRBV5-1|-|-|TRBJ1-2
CASSLIPAANYGYTF
TGCGCCAGCAGCTTAATCCCGGCAGCCAACTATGGCTACACCTTC
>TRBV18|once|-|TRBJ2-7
CASSPDLLASYEQYF
TGTGCCAGCTCACCGGATCTACTAGCTTCCTACGAGCAGTACTTC
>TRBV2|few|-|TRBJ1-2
CASSPDSPYGYTF
TGTGCCAGCAGTCCGGACAGCCCCTATGGCTACACCTTC
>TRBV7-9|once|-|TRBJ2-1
CASSLTAGYREQFF
TGTGCCAGCAGCTTAACCGCAGGGTACCGGGAGCAGTTCTTC
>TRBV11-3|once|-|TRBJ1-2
CASSPRGGDNYGYTF
TGTGCCAGCAGCCCGCGGGGGGGAGATAACTATGGCTACACCTTC
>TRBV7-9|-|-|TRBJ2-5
CASSFVPGETQYF
TGTGCCAGCAGCTTCGTACCGGGGGAGACCCAGTACTTC
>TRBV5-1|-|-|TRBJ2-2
CASSLDGTTGELFF
TGCGCCAGCAGCTTGGATGGTACCACCGGGGAGCTGTTTTTT
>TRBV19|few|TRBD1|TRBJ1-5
CASSTNRGAQPQHF
TGTGCCAGTAGTACTAACAGGGGTGCTCAGCCCCAGCATTTT
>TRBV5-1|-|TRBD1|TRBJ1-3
CASSDPRQGSYGNTIYF
TGCGCCAGCAGCGACCCGAGACAGGGATCTTATGGAAACACCATATATTTT
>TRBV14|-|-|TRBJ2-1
CASSQSGYPYNEQFF
TGTGCCAGCAGCCAGAGCGGGTATCCCTACAATGAGCAGTTCTTC
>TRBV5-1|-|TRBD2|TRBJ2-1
CASSPSTSVSYNEQFF
TGCGCCAGCAGCCCCTCGACTAGCGTTTCCTACAATGAGCAGTTCTTC
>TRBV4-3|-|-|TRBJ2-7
CASSRDPETDKQYF
TGCGCCAGCAGCCGCGACCCTGAAACAGACAAGCAGTACTTC
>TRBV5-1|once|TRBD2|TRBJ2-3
CASSRTETSGSTDTQYF
TGCGCCAGCAGCCGCACGGAGACTAGCGGGAGCACAGATACGCAGTATTTT
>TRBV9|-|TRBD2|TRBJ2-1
CASSVVSSGYNEQFF
TGTGCCAGCAGCGTAGTTTCTAGCGGGTACAATGAGCAGTTCTTC
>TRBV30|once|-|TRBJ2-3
CAWSSAGTRPGDTQYF
TGTGCCTGGAGTTCCGCCGGGACCCGGCCGGGAGATACGCAGTATTTT
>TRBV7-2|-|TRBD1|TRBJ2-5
CASSPPDRQETQYF
TGTGCCAGCAGCCCCCCGGACAGGCAAGAGACCCAGTACTTC
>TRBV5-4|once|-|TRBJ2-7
CASSRRRGSGPYEQYF
TGTGCCAGCAGCCGACGACGGGGGTCGGGCCCCTACGAGCAGTACTTC
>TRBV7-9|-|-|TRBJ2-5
CASSRDSQETQYF
TGTGCCAGCAGCCGCGACAGCCAAGAGACCCAGTACTTC
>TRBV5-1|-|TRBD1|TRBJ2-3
CASSLPTGVTDTQYF
TGCGCCAGCAGCTTGCCAACAGGGGTCACAGATACGCAGTATTTT
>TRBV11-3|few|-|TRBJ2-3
CASSLGGTDTQYF
TGTGCCAGCAGCTTAGGCGGGACAGATACGCAGTATTTT